Sequencing of this TCR beta chain was carried out in a study of shared clonotypes between healthy human individuals. As for the study in general: The study enrolled a couple of women and a few men aged 18 to 49. CD4 naive and CD4 memory each took three plates per donor, while CD8 naive took two and CD8 memory one.

The DNA input per sorted-subset replicate PCR was around 200 ng, corresponding to roughly 31,000 T cell genomes. The table came from immunoSEQ multiplex PCR; TCRdb's copy has only in-frame clones and leaves some out. Of over a million clones listed, around 75% are singletons. There are 15 residues in the CDR3. Germline V gene data show CDR1 as SGHRS and CDR2 as YFSETQ. The V end lost 4 bases, the J end lost 4 bases, and 14 bases lay between the germline ends. The clonotype was recovered from a man between 18 and 29 years old in good health. The rearrangement joins TRBV5-1 to TRBJ2-2; D perhaps matches TRBD2 (5 bases). Source material: memory CD4+ T cells sorted from blood. This sample's subset: CD45RA-negative fraction. The CDR3 here is CASSPLTRGTGELFF. CDR3 in DNA: TGCGCCAGCAGCCCACTGACCCGGGGCACCGGGGAGCTGTTTTTT.